This T cell receptor (beta chain) was retrieved from a study of cytomegalovirus exposure and HLA in healthy donors. The PCR had 60 Vbeta and 13 Jbeta primers. Measured with immunoSEQ multiplex PCR; TCRdb has only the in-frame clones, and not every one. The repertoire holds about 120,000 clones, with around 80% as singletons. Comment on this clone: Its specificity is unknown.

The CDR3 has 15 residues. Trimming removed 3 bases from V and 2 bases from J, with 14 bases in between. Germline assignment: CDR1 SGHVS and CDR2 FQNEAQ. Study results and caveats: Rare sequences made up most TCRs, while some public TCRs were found in many donors. It was about 180 TCR beta chains that were listed as cytomegalovirus-associated. In all likelihood, a cluster of highly shared sequence variants was a sequencing artifact. A later analysis found most CMV-associated TCR beta chains apparently HLA-restricted.

The chain links TRBV7-8 to TRBJ2-7; no clear D gene. This TCR was sampled from a man aged 30 to 45 in good health and CMV-seronegative. The sequencing sample was made of PBMCs. The CDR3 nucleotides read TGTGCCAGCAGCTTCCCCCAAGCCGGAGCCTACGAGCAGTACTTC. Protein: CASSFPQAGAYEQYF.